This T cell receptor (beta chain) was retrieved from a study of Ad26.COV2.S vaccination and SARS-CoV-2 variants. About the study: Participants got Ad26.COV2.S intramuscularly, once or twice 56 days apart.

As for treatment: 15 to 20 received Ad26.COV2.S at low or high dose, single or two shots; roughly 5 received placebo; per-sample allocation not given. Sampling happened 63 days after the first vaccine or placebo injection. An Ad26 vector expressing Wuhan-strain SARS-CoV-2 spike constituted the vaccine. Method: immunoSEQ multiplex PCR; TCRdb's copy keeps in-frame clones and lacks some. The sample has about 350,000 clones; roughly 90% are singletons. Findings of the study overall: Higher spike-specific TCR breadth was found in vaccine recipients than in placebo recipients.

As for this clone: The target antigen is unknown.

CDR3 size: 14 residues. Trimming stripped 1 base from V and 4 bases from J, with 7 bases between. CDR1 LNHDA and CDR2 SQIVND come from the germline V gene (reference sequence). The source is a person aged 18-60 years who received the Ad26.COV2.S COVID-19 vaccine or a placebo. This material consisted of peripheral blood, taken in a trial of Ad26.COV2.S vaccine versus placebo. The chain carries TRBV19 and TRBJ2-2; no clear D. This CDR3 reads CASSIGPSTGELFF. CDR3 DNA sequence: TGTGCCAGTAGTATAGGTCCGAGCACCGGGGAGCTGTTTTTT.